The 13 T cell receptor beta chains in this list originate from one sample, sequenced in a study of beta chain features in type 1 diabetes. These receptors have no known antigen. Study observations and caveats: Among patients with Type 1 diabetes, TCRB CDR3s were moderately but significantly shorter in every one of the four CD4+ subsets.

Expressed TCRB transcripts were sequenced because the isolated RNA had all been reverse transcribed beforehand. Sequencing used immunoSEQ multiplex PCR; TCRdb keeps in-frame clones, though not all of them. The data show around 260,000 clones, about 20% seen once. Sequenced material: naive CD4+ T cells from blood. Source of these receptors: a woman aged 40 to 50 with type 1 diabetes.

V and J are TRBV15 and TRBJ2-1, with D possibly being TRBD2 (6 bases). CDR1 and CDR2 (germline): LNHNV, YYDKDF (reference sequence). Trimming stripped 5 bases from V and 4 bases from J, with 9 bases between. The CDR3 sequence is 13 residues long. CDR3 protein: CATSAREYNEQFF. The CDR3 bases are TGTGCCACCAGCGCACGGGAGTACAATGAGCAGTTCTTC.

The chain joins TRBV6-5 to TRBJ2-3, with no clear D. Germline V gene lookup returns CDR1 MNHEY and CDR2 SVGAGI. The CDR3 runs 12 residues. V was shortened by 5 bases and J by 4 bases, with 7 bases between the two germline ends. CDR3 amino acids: CASSSPSDTQYF. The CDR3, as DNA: TGTGCCAGCAGTAGCCCCTCAGATACGCAGTATTTT.

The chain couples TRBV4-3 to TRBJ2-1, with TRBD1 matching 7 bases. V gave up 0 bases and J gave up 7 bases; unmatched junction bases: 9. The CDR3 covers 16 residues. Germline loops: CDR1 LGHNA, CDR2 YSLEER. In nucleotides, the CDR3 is TGCGCCAGCAGCCAAGAGAGGGGGCGACTGTCTAATGAGCAGTTCTTC. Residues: CASSQERGRLSNEQFF.

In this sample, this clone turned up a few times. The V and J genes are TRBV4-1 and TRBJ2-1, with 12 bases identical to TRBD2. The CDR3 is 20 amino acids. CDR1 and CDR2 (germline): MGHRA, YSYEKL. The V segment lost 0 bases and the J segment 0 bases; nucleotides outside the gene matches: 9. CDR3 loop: CASSQDWTSGVRYSYNEQFF. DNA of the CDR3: TGCGCCAGCAGCCAAGATTGGACTAGCGGGGTCCGCTACTCCTACAATGAGCAGTTCTTC.

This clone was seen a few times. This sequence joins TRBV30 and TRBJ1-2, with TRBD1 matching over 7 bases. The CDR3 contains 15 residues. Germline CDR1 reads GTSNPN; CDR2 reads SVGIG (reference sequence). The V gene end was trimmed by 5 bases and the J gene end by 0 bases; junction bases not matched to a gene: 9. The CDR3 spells CAWRRQGVANYGYTF. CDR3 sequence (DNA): TGTGCCTGGCGTAGACAGGGCGTAGCTAACTATGGCTACACCTTC.

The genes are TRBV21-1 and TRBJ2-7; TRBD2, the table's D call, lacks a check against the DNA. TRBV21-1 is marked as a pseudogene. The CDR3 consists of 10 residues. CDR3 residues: CASTQGLRGV. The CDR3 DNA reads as TGTGCCAGCACCCAGGGCCTGCGGGGAGTC.

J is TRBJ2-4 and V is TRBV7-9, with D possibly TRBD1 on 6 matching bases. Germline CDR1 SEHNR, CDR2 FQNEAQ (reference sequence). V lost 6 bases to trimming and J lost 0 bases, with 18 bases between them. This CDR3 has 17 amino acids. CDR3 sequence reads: CASSSTGNLQAKNIQYF. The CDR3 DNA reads TGTGCCAGCAGTTCCACAGGGAACCTGCAAGCCAAAAACATTCAGTACTTC.

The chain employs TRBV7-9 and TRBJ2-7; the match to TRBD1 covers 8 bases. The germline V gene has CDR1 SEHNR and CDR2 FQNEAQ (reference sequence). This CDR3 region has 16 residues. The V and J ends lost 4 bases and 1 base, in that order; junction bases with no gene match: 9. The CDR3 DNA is TGTGCCAGCAGCTCGACCGGGACAGGAGCATCCTACGAGCAGTACTTC. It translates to CASSSTGTGASYEQYF.

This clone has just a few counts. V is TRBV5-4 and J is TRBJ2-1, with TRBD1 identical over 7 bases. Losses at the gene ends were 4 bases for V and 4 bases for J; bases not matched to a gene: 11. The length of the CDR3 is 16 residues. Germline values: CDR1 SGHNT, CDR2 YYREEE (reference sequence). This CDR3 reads CASSQDPGTAYNEQFF. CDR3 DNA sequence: TGTGCCAGCAGCCAGGACCCCGGGACAGCGTACAATGAGCAGTTCTTC.

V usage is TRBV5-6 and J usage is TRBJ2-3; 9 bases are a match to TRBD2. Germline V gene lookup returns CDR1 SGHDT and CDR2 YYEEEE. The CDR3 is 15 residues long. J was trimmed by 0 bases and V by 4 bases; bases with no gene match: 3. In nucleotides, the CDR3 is TGTGCCAGCAGCCCGGCGGGGGGGAGCACAGATACGCAGTATTTT. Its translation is CASSPAGGSTDTQYF.

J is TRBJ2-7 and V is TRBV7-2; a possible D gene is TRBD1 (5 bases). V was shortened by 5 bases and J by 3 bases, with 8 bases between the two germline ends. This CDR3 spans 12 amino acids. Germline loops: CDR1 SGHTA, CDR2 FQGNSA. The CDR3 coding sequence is TGTGCCAGCAGCCCAGGGCACTACGAGCAGTACTTC. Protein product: CASSPGHYEQYF.

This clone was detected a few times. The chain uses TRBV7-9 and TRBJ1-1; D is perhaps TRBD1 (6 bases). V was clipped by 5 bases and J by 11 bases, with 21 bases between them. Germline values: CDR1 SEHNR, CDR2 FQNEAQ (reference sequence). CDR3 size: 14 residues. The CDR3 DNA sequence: TGTGCCAGCAGCACGACAGGCCAGCTCTCGGGTGCTTTCTTT. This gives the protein CASSTTGQLSGAFF.

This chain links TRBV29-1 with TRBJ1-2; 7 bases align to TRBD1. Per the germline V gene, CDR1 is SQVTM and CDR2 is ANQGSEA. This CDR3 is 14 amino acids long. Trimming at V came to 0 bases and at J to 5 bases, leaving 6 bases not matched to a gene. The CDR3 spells CSVEDRQDRYGYTF. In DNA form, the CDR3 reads TGCAGCGTTGAAGATCGGCAGGACAGGTATGGCTACACCTTC.